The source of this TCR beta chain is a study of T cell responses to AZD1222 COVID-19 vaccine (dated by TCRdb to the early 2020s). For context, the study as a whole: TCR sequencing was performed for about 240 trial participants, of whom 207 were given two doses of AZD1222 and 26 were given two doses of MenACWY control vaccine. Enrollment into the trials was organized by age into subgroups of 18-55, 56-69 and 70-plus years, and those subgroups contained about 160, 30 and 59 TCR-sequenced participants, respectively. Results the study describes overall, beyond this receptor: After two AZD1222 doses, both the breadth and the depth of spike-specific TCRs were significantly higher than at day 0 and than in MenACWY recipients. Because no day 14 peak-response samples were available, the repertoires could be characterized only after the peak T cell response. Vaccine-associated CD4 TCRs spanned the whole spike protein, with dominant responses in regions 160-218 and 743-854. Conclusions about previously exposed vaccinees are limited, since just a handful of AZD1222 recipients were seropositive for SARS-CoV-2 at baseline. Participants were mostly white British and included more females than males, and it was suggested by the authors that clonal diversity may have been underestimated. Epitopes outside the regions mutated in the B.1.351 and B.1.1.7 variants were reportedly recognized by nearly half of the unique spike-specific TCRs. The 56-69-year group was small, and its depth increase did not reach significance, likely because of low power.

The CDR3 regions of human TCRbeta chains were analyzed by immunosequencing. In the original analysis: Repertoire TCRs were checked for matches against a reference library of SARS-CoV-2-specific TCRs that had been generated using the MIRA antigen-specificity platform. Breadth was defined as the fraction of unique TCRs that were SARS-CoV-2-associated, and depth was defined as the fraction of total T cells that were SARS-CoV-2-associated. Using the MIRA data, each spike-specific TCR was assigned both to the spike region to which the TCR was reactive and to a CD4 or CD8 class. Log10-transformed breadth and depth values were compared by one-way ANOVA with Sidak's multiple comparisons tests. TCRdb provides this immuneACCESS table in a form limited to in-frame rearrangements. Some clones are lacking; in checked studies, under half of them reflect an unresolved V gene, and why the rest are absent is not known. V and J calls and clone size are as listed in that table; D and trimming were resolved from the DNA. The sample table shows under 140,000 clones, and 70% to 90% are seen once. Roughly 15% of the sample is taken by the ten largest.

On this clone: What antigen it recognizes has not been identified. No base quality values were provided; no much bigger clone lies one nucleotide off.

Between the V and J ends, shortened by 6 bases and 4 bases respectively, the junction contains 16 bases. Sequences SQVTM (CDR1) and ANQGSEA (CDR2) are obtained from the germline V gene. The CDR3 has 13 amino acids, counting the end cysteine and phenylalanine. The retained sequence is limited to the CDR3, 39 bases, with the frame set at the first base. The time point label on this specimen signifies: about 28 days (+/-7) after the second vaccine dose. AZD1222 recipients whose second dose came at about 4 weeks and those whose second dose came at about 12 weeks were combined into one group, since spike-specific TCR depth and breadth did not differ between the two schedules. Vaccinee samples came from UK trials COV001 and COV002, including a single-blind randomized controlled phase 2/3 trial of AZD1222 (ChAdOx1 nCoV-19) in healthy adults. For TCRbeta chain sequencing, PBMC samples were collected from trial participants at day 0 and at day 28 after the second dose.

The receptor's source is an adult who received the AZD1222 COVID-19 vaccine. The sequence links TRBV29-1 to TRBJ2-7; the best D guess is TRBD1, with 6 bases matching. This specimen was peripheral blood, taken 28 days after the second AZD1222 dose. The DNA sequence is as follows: TGCAGCGTGATAGGGGGAGACTGGTACGAGCAGTACTTC. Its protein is CSVIGGDWYEQYF.